A selection of T cell receptor beta chains follows, all from one sample in a study of persistence of HIV-infected CD4 T cells. Their antigens remain unidentified. Clones were sequenced by immunoSEQ multiplex PCR, and TCRdb holds only the in-frame ones, with some missing. The sample carries over 40,000 clones, more than 75% recorded once. This specimen was CD4+ T cells sorted from PBMCs after roughly 18-hour stimulation, taken from a patient who received antiretroviral therapy. Source of these receptors: an adult man with HIV who was CMV-seropositive. Each CDR3 is given with its conserved first and last residue. Fields, in order: D gene, V gene, clone size, J gene, CDR3 DNA, CDR3 protein. D genes are given only for firm matches. Only some rows state a clone size, as once, few, many or a class for expanded clones.

D: -; V: TRBV7-3; size: -; J: TRBJ2-5; DNA: TGTGCCAGCAGCTTAAGTAGCCTGGAGACCCAGTACTTC; CDR3: CASSLSSLETQYF
D: -; V: TRBV6-5; size: -; J: TRBJ2-7; DNA: TGTGCCAGCAGTTACCGGGGGGCGATCACCTACGAGCAGTACTTC; CDR3: CASSYRGAITYEQYF
D: TRBD1; V: TRBV4-1; size: -; J: TRBJ1-2; DNA: TGCGCCAGCAGCCAGCAACCGGGACAGGGATTATATGGCTACACCTTC; CDR3: CASSQQPGQGLYGYTF
D: -; V: TRBV6-5; size: few; J: TRBJ1-1; DNA: TGTGCCAGCAGTTACGCCACGGGGGGCGGCACTGAAGCTTTCTTT; CDR3: CASSYATGGGTEAFF
D: -; V: TRBV4-3; size: -; J: TRBJ2-7; DNA: TGCGCCAGCAGCCGACAAGATGGGACCGAGCAGTACTTC; CDR3: CASSRQDGTEQYF
D: -; V: TRBV29-1; size: -; J: TRBJ1-3; DNA: TGCAGCGTTGATACAGATATTAACACCATATATTTT; CDR3: CSVDTDINTIYF
D: -; V: TRBV6-4; size: -; J: TRBJ1-1; DNA: TGTGCCAGCAGATGGGACGTTAACACTGAAGCTTTCTTT; CDR3: CASRWDVNTEAFF
D: -; V: TRBV5-1; size: -; J: TRBJ1-5; DNA: TGCGCCAGCAGCTTGGCCGGGGGGGATCAGCCCCAGCATTTT; CDR3: CASSLAGGDQPQHF
D: -; V: TRBV18; size: -; J: TRBJ2-4; DNA: TGTGCCAGCTCGCCCGACAGGATCAAAAACATTCAGTACTTC; CDR3: CASSPDRIKNIQYF
D: -; V: TRBV30; size: -; J: TRBJ2-3; DNA: TGTGCCTGGTCCGGTGGGGGTAGCACAGATACGCAGTATTTT; CDR3: CAWSGGGSTDTQYF
D: -; V: TRBV29-1; size: -; J: TRBJ1-1; DNA: TGCAGCGTTGGAATAGAGTCAGCTTGGGACACTGAAGCTTTCTTT; CDR3: CSVGIESAWDTEAFF
D: -; V: TRBV7-6; size: -; J: TRBJ1-6; DNA: TGTGCCAGCAGCTCACAAATACCGGGGGCCGGGGTCGGTAAAAATTCACCCCTCCACTTT; CDR3: CASSSQIPGAGVGKNSPLHF
D: -; V: TRBV7-9; size: -; J: TRBJ1-4; DNA: TGTGCCAGCAGCTTAAGAGAAGACGAAAAACTGTTTTTT; CDR3: CASSLREDEKLFF
D: TRBD1; V: TRBV6-5; size: -; J: TRBJ1-2; DNA: TGTGCCAGCAGTTACGACAGGGCTTTACCCCTCTACACCTTC; CDR3: CASSYDRALPLYTF
D: -; V: TRBV4-3; size: few; J: TRBJ1-6; DNA: TGCGCCAGCAGCCAAGCCAGGGACCCTGGGAATTCACCCCTCCACTTT; CDR3: CASSQARDPGNSPLHF
D: -; V: TRBV19; size: -; J: TRBJ2-2; DNA: TGTGCCAGTAATAGGGCCTTGAGCACTATCTCTACCGGGGAGCTGTTTTTT; CDR3: CASNRALSTISTGELFF
D: -; V: TRBV7-8; size: -; J: TRBJ2-3; DNA: TGTGCCAGCAGCTTCATCATATTTAGTAATACGCAGTATTTT; CDR3: CASSFIIFSNTQYF
D: -; V: TRBV6-2/TRBV6-3; size: once; J: TRBJ1-5; DNA: TGTGCCAGCAGTTACTCGAACTTTAATCAGCCCCAGCATTTT; CDR3: CASSYSNFNQPQHF
D: -; V: TRBV4-3; size: few; J: TRBJ2-1; DNA: TGCGCCAGCAGCCAAGTCCTCCTCGGGGGATTGTACAATGAGCAGTTCTTC; CDR3: CASSQVLLGGLYNEQFF
D: -; V: TRBV18; size: -; J: TRBJ1-3; DNA: TGTGCCAGCTCACCACCGACAGGCCCTTCCTCTGGAAACACCATATATTTT; CDR3: CASSPPTGPSSGNTIYF
D: -; V: TRBV5-5; size: few; J: TRBJ1-2; DNA: TGTGCCAGCAGCAGCTGGACAGACCTGAATGGCTACACCTTC; CDR3: CASSSWTDLNGYTF
D: -; V: TRBV6-4; size: -; J: TRBJ1-1; DNA: TGTGCCAGCAGGACCAGGGGCAAGGGTGTCACTGAAGCTTTCTTT; CDR3: CASRTRGKGVTEAFF
D: TRBD1; V: TRBV5-6; size: -; J: TRBJ2-5; DNA: TGTGCCAGCAGCGCACGGACAGGGGCCGGGGAGACCCAGTACTTC; CDR3: CASSARTGAGETQYF
D: -; V: TRBV7-9; size: -; J: TRBJ2-7; DNA: TGTGCCAGCAGCAGACAACCGGGACCATCTTACGAGCAGTACTTC; CDR3: CASSRQPGPSYEQYF
D: -; V: TRBV5-4; size: few; J: TRBJ2-7; DNA: TGTGCCAGCAGCTGGAGCTCCTACGAGCAGTACTTC; CDR3: CASSWSSYEQYF
D: -; V: TRBV7-2; size: -; J: TRBJ1-5; DNA: TGTGCCAGCAGCGGGACGGTGAATCAGCCCCAGCATTTT; CDR3: CASSGTVNQPQHF
D: -; V: TRBV19; size: -; J: TRBJ2-6; DNA: TGTGCCAGTAGTACCTCCAGGGGCTCTGGGGCCAACGTCCTGACTTTC; CDR3: CASSTSRGSGANVLTF
D: TRBD1; V: TRBV5-6; size: few; J: TRBJ1-2; DNA: TGTGCCAGCAGCTGGAGGGACAGTTTCTATGGCTACACCTTC; CDR3: CASSWRDSFYGYTF
D: -; V: TRBV5-5; size: -; J: TRBJ1-1; DNA: TGTGCCAGCAGCCCGAGGCCAGGGCGGCACACTGAAGCTTTCTTT; CDR3: CASSPRPGRHTEAFF
D: -; V: TRBV6-5; size: -; J: TRBJ1-3; DNA: TGTGCCAGCAGCGACGGCTACACCATATATTTT; CDR3: CASSDGYTIYF
D: -; V: TRBV7-2; size: -; J: TRBJ1-1; DNA: TGTGCCAGCATCCAAACCACAGGGATCACTGAAGCTTTCTTT; CDR3: CASIQTTGITEAFF
D: TRBD1; V: TRBV3-1/TRBV3-2; size: -; J: TRBJ1-2; DNA: TGTGCCAGCAGCCTCAGACCACAGGGGAACTATGGCTACACCTTC; CDR3: CASSLRPQGNYGYTF
D: TRBD2; V: TRBV10-3; size: -; J: TRBJ2-7; DNA: TGTGCCAGCGGACTAGCGGACTCCTACGAGCAGTACTTC; CDR3: CASGLADSYEQYF
D: -; V: TRBV19; size: few; J: TRBJ1-2; DNA: TGTGCCAGTAGTACTCTGACAGCTGGCTACACCTTC; CDR3: CASSTLTAGYTF
D: TRBD2; V: TRBV5-4; size: -; J: TRBJ2-6; DNA: TGTGCCAGCAGCGAGCCGGGGGGTTTGAGTAGGGCCAACGTCCTGACTTTC; CDR3: CASSEPGGLSRANVLTF
D: TRBD1; V: TRBV2; size: -; J: TRBJ1-1; DNA: TGTGCCAGCAGTGACTACGGGACAGGGAGGAACACTGAAGCTTTCTTT; CDR3: CASSDYGTGRNTEAFF
D: -; V: TRBV28; size: -; J: TRBJ2-5; DNA: TGTGCCAGCAGTTACCAGGGGCGGGAGACCCAGTACTTC; CDR3: CASSYQGRETQYF
D: TRBD1; V: TRBV5-1; size: -; J: TRBJ1-4; DNA: TGCGCCAGCAGCCCCCTGAGGACAGGGGGAAAACTGTTTTTT; CDR3: CASSPLRTGGKLFF
D: -; V: TRBV24-1; size: -; J: TRBJ1-2; DNA: TGTGCCACCAGTGATTACGACAGAGACTATGGCTACACCTTC; CDR3: CATSDYDRDYGYTF
D: -; V: TRBV5-4; size: -; J: TRBJ2-7; DNA: TGTGCCAGCAGCTCCGGGGGGCGGGAGTCCTCCTACGAGCAGTACTTC; CDR3: CASSSGGRESSYEQYF
D: -; V: TRBV4-1; size: few; J: TRBJ2-7; DNA: TGCGCCAGCAGCCCCGGGACCCGATACGAGCAGTACTTC; CDR3: CASSPGTRYEQYF
D: -; V: TRBV21-1; size: -; J: TRBJ2-1; DNA: TGTGCCAGCAGCAAAGAGGGGTCCACAGGGGGCGTCGACAATGAGCAGTTCTTC; CDR3: CASSKEGSTGGVDNEQFF
D: -; V: TRBV5-1; size: -; J: TRBJ1-3; DNA: TGCGCCAGCAGCTTGGCCAAGACAGGCGGAAACACCATATATTTT; CDR3: CASSLAKTGGNTIYF
D: TRBD2; V: TRBV18; size: -; J: TRBJ2-1; DNA: TGTGCCAGCTCATACCAGCTAGCGGGAGATTTCAATGAGCAGTTCTTC; CDR3: CASSYQLAGDFNEQFF
D: -; V: TRBV6-5; size: -; J: TRBJ1-6; DNA: TGTGCCAGCAAGCCTCCGGACTGGAATTCACCCCTCCACTTT; CDR3: CASKPPDWNSPLHF
D: TRBD2; V: TRBV9; size: -; J: TRBJ2-7; DNA: TGTGCCAGCAGCCGGGAGGAGGGCTACGAGCAGTACTTC; CDR3: CASSREEGYEQYF
D: -; V: TRBV11-1; size: -; J: TRBJ2-7; DNA: TGTGCCAGCAGCTTAGGATCCTACGAGCAGTACTTC; CDR3: CASSLGSYEQYF
D: -; V: TRBV5-1; size: once; J: TRBJ1-1; DNA: TGCGCCAGCACCAACAGGCTATCGGCAAAAATGAACACTGAAGCTTTCTTT; CDR3: CASTNRLSAKMNTEAFF
D: TRBD1; V: TRBV6-5; size: few; J: TRBJ2-7; DNA: TGTGCCAGCCATACCGGGACAGGGAAGTACGAGCAGTACTTC; CDR3: CASHTGTGKYEQYF
D: -; V: TRBV30; size: -; J: TRBJ2-6; DNA: TGTGCCAGGTTCGGGACGGAGGCTGGGGCCAACGTCCTGACTTTC; CDR3: CARFGTEAGANVLTF
D: -; V: TRBV7-9; size: once; J: TRBJ1-2; DNA: TGTGCCAGCAGCTTTCCAGGGGACAACTATGGCTACACCTTC; CDR3: CASSFPGDNYGYTF
D: TRBD1; V: TRBV6-4; size: -; J: TRBJ1-1; DNA: TGTGCCAGCAGTGACACTGGGACAGGGGGCACTGAAGCTTTCTTT; CDR3: CASSDTGTGGTEAFF
D: -; V: TRBV28; size: -; J: TRBJ1-5; DNA: TGTGCCAGCAGAGGGGCGAGGAATCAGCCCCAGCATTTT; CDR3: CASRGARNQPQHF
D: -; V: TRBV11-2; size: -; J: TRBJ2-6; DNA: TGTGCCAGCAGCCCTCAAGGGTTTTGGGGGGCCAACGTCCTGACTTTC; CDR3: CASSPQGFWGANVLTF